This T cell receptor (beta chain) was identified during a study of identical twins. The study's findings and limits: Abundant beta clonotypes from cord blood had fewer insertions, unlike memory repertoires, which showed none. Excess twin sharing in beta out-of-frame sequences was weaker.

Each donor was a healthy Caucasian. The authors used template switching to add a universal primer site and gave cDNA unique molecular identifiers. TCRdb called the 5' RACE reads again in MiXCR, with one record for every CDR3 protein. Among under 300,000 distinct CDR3 sequences listed, over 13% were seen once. Notes on this clonotype: Its matching antigen is unknown.

Material: memory (CD45RO+) T cells sorted from blood. The sequence was obtained from a woman aged 18-29 years in good health.

For the CDR3, the DNA is TGCAGTGCTAGAGATTTGGGGGGACTAGCGGGAGCGAAGTACGAGCAGTACTTC. Translation gives CSARDLGGLAGAKYEQYF. The chain is built from TRBV20-1 and TRBJ2-7; 14 positions match TRBD2. CDR1 is DFQATT and CDR2 is SNEGSKA in the germline V gene (reference sequence). Unmatched junction bases numbered 11, after V lost 0 bases and J lost 4 bases. CDR3 length: 18 residues.